This is a list of T cell receptor beta chains from one sample in a study of blood T cells in healthy people across ages. From the 5' RACE reads, TCRdb called clonotypes with MiXCR, one entry per CDR3 protein. The sample shows 800,000 or so distinct CDR3 sequences, around 25% of them seen only once. This sample also appeared in a second study, on T cells of mothers and their children.

The specimen was blood. The receptors were gathered from a boy aged 5-17 years in good health. Each CDR3 is given with its conserved first and last residue. Each record gives: D gene, clone size, V gene, J gene, CDR3 length, CDR3 DNA, CDR3 protein. A D gene is named only where the DNA matches it firmly. Expanded clones get a size class; other rows say once, few or many, or leave the size out.

D: NA; size: NA; V: TRBV6-1; J: TRBJ2-5; length: 17; DNA: TGTGCCAGCGGTGAAGCTCGCGGGGGCCCGACTCAAGAGACCCAGTACTTC; CDR3: CASGEARGGPTQETQYF
D: TRBD1; size: NA; V: TRBV12-3/TRBV12-4; J: TRBJ2-1; length: 15; DNA: TGTGCCAGCAGGGCTCGGGACAGCTCGATCGGGGAGCAGTTCTTC; CDR3: CASRARDSSIGEQFF
D: TRBD2; size: NA; V: TRBV6-1; J: TRBJ2-3; length: 15; DNA: TGTGCCAGCAGGAATGGACTAGCCTTGCACGATACGCAGTATTTT; CDR3: CASRNGLALHDTQYF
D: TRBD2; size: NA; V: TRBV9; J: TRBJ2-5; length: 17; DNA: TGTGCCAGCAGCGTACGGGCGGGAGTTCCCCACCAAGAGACCCAGTACTTC; CDR3: CASSVRAGVPHQETQYF
D: TRBD2; size: few; V: TRBV5-6; J: TRBJ2-1; length: 18; DNA: TGTGCCAGCAGCGAGGTGGGACTAGCGGGGGGTAGGTACAATGAGCAGTTCTTC; CDR3: CASSEVGLAGGRYNEQFF
D: TRBD1; size: NA; V: TRBV29-1; J: TRBJ2-3; length: 10; DNA: TGCAGCGGGCGGGGACAGGGAGAATATTTT; CDR3: CSGRGQGEYF
D: TRBD1; size: NA; V: TRBV20-1; J: TRBJ2-5; length: 14; DNA: TGCAGTGCTAGTTTGCCGGGACAGAAAGAGACCCAGTACTTC; CDR3: CSASLPGQKETQYF
D: TRBD2; size: few; V: TRBV29-1; J: TRBJ2-5; length: 13; DNA: TGCAGCGTTGACAGCGGGGTGGCAGAGACCCAGTACTTC; CDR3: CSVDSGVAETQYF
D: TRBD2; size: NA; V: TRBV6-1; J: TRBJ2-3; length: 16; DNA: TGTGCCAGCAGTAAGGGACTAGCGGGAGGGGAAGATACGCAGTATTTT; CDR3: CASSKGLAGGEDTQYF
D: NA; size: NA; V: TRBV6-5; J: TRBJ2-2; length: 15; DNA: TGTGCCAGCAGTACCGATTCGGCGGTCACCGGGGAGCTGTTTTTT; CDR3: CASSTDSAVTGELFF
D: TRBD2; size: NA; V: TRBV7-2; J: TRBJ2-3; length: 15; DNA: TGTGCCAGCAGCTCGGGACTAGCGGGAGTTGGTACGCAGTATTTT; CDR3: CASSSGLAGVGTQYF
D: TRBD1; size: few; V: TRBV11-2; J: TRBJ2-5; length: 15; DNA: TGTGCCAGCAGCTTAGGAGACAGGGCTAAGCAGACCCAGTACTTC; CDR3: CASSLGDRAKQTQYF
D: NA; size: few; V: TRBV10-3; J: TRBJ2-1; length: 12; DNA: TGTGCCATCAGTGAGGGGGTCGGTGAGCAGTTCTTC; CDR3: CAISEGVGEQFF
D: NA; size: NA; V: TRBV7-3; J: TRBJ2-2; length: 15; DNA: TGTGCCAGCAGCTTAAGGCTAGCGCGGTCGGGGGAGCTGTTTTTT; CDR3: CASSLRLARSGELFF
D: NA; size: NA; V: TRBV27; J: TRBJ2-2; length: 14; DNA: TGTGCCAGCAGCTTCAGGAAGGGGCCCGGGGAGCTGTTTTTT; CDR3: CASSFRKGPGELFF
D: TRBD1; size: NA; V: TRBV7-9; J: TRBJ1-5; length: 16; DNA: TGTGCCAGCAGCTCTAATCGACAGGGGGCGATTCAGCCCCAGCATTTT; CDR3: CASSSNRQGAIQPQHF
D: TRBD1; size: few; V: TRBV20-1; J: TRBJ2-3; length: 14; DNA: TGCAGTGCTAAGCGACAGGGGGCATCGGATACGCAGTATTTT; CDR3: CSAKRQGASDTQYF
D: NA; size: few; V: TRBV7-9; J: TRBJ2-5; length: 15; DNA: TGTGCCAGCAGCATAGAAACAGGGAACGGGGAGACCCAGTACTTC; CDR3: CASSIETGNGETQYF
D: NA; size: NA; V: TRBV28; J: TRBJ2-5; length: 16; DNA: TGTGCCAGCAGTCCCCCCGGACGGACTGCCGGGGAGACCCAGTACTTC; CDR3: CASSPPGRTAGETQYF
D: TRBD1; size: NA; V: TRBV28; J: TRBJ1-5; length: 15; DNA: TGTGCCAGCAGTCATATACAGGGGGCAAATCAGCCCCAGCATTTT; CDR3: CASSHIQGANQPQHF
D: TRBD2; size: NA; V: TRBV29-1; J: TRBJ2-3; length: 18; DNA: TGCAGCGTTGAAGAAACGGGACTAGCGGTTCCTAGCACAGATACGCAGTATTTT; CDR3: CSVEETGLAVPSTDTQYF
D: TRBD1; size: NA; V: TRBV7-3; J: TRBJ1-2; length: 15; DNA: TGTGCCAGCAGCTTAACCCCAGGGGGCAAAGGTCGCTACACCTTC; CDR3: CASSLTPGGKGRYTF
D: NA; size: NA; V: TRBV28; J: TRBJ1-1; length: 16; DNA: TGTGCCAGCAGTCCCGCAGGACACGACATGAACACTGAAGCTTTCTTT; CDR3: CASSPAGHDMNTEAFF
D: TRBD1; size: NA; V: TRBV18; J: TRBJ2-7; length: 16; DNA: TGTGCCAGCTCACCTGGACAGGGGGTAAGGTCCTACGAGCAGTACTTC; CDR3: CASSPGQGVRSYEQYF
D: NA; size: once; V: TRBV19; J: TRBJ2-5; length: 13; DNA: TGTGCCAGTAGTATGGGGGGGGCAGAGACCCAGTACTTC; CDR3: CASSMGGAETQYF
D: NA; size: NA; V: TRBV28; J: TRBJ2-7; length: 15; DNA: TGTGCCAGCAGTATTCTCCAGGGTAAGATCTACGAGCAGTACTTC; CDR3: CASSILQGKIYEQYF
D: NA; size: NA; V: TRBV28; J: TRBJ2-3; length: 14; DNA: TGTGCCAGCAACGCCCTGGAGCTCACAGATACGCAGTATTTT; CDR3: CASNALELTDTQYF
D: TRBD2; size: NA; V: TRBV12-3/TRBV12-4; J: TRBJ2-1; length: 14; DNA: TGTGCCAGCAGTGTAGCGGGAGGGTCGAATGAGCAGTTCTTC; CDR3: CASSVAGGSNEQFF